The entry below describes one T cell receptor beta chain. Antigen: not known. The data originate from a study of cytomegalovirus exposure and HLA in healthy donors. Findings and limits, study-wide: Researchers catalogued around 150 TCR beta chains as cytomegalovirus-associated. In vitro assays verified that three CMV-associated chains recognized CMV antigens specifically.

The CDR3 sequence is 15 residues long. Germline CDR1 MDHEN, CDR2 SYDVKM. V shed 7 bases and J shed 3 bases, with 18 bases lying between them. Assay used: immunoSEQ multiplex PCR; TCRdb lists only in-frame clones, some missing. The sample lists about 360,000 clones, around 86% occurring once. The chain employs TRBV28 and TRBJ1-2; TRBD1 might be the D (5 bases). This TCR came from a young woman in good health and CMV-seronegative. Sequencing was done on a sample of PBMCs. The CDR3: CASTLTGLSDYGYTF. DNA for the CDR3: TGTGCCAGCACCCTGACGGGACTGAGCGACTATGGCTACACCTTC.